This T cell receptor beta chain was documented in a study of breast tumors, draining lymph nodes, adjacent tissues. V shed 4 bases, J shed 5 bases, and the junction held 6 bases outside the gene matches. In germline, CDR1 is MNHNS, CDR2 SASEGT. The CDR3 is made up of 15 amino acids. General study points: That most tumor T cells come from lymph nodes remained unproven. Compared with basal-like, luminal-like tumors shared significantly more repertoire with nontumor tissue. Data fit most tumor T cells coming from lymph node, expanding in tumor. Tumors had less TCR diversity than lymph nodes, more than nontumor tissue.

TCRdb redid the calling of the multiplex PCR reads with MiXCR, one entry per CDR3 protein. The repertoire holds 200,000 to 250,000 distinct CDR3 sequences, with less than 45% as singletons. Samples came from axillary lymph nodes draining the breast cancer. The sample holds many counts of this clonotype. Antigen unknown. Input material: axillary lymph node tissue. The TCR sequence derives from a female donor with breast cancer. Some clones in this sample may be carry-over from other donors' samples. The chain links TRBV6-1 to TRBJ2-5; 11 nucleotides line up with TRBD1. The CDR3 DNA reads as TGTGCCAGCAGTGTGGGACAGGGGGGGCACGAGACCCAGTACTTC. Amino acid sequence: CASSVGQGGHETQYF.